This T cell receptor beta chain was captured in a study of early T cells in non-severe SARS-CoV-2 infection. Per germline, CDR1 SGHTA and CDR2 FQGNSA. V was shortened by 0 bases and J by 8 bases, with 10 bases between the two germline ends. This CDR3 spans 13 amino acids. This clonotype has more than one count but fewer than ten. Attached unique molecular identifiers marked individual cDNA molecules. TCRdb independently ran MiXCR on the 5' RACE reads; one entry per CDR3 protein. Among tens of thousands of distinct CDR3 sequences listed, under 6.5% were seen once. The receptor comes from an adult who was a healthcare worker with PCR-confirmed SARS-CoV-2 infection or an uninfected control (not recorded which). The chain recombines TRBV7-2 with TRBJ1-2, with unresolved D. Sequencing input: whole blood. The CDR3 coding sequence is TGTGCCAGCAGCTTAGCGGCAGCTCAGGGCTACACCTTC. As protein: CASSLAAAQGYTF.